This T cell receptor beta chain was recorded in a study of T cell repertoires in cytomegalovirus infection. Overall study results and limits: The ex vivo response was dominated by HLA-C-restricted CMV-specific TCR beta clonotypes.

This clonotype has just a few counts. Its antigen is still unknown. TCRdb reanalysed the reads using MiXCR and keeps one entry per CDR3 protein. The top ten hold around an eighth of the sample, which has approximately 1,000,000 distinct CDR3 sequences, 31% seen once. CDR3 length: 14 residues. Trimming removed 3 bases from V and 9 bases from J; junction bases left unmatched: 6. Sequencing used cultured CD8+ T cells from PBMCs, obtained from culture after CMV antigen stimulation. The genes are TRBV12-3 or TRBV12-4 and TRBJ2-1; 9 positions match TRBD2. The TCR comes from a human donor in good health (CMV status not recorded). Some clones in this sample may be carry-over from other donors' samples. The CDR3: CASSFAGGASEQFF. In nucleotides, the CDR3 is TGTGCCAGCAGTTTTGCGGGGGGGGCGAGTGAGCAGTTCTTC.